Given below is one T cell receptor beta chain in context. This clone's antigen is unknown. Per-base quality was not reported, and no clone a single base away is much larger than it. The cohort was made up of roughly 670 healthy bone marrow donors. At the time of sampling, all cohort members were nominally healthy, though unrecorded immune exposures were likely present. The donor was CMV seropositive and was included in the group of 270 or so seropositive cohort members. A peripheral blood sample was provided by each donor, and peripheral blood mononuclear cells were used for TCR beta sequencing. Genomic DNA was extracted from the blood cell samples with the Qiagen DNeasy Blood Extraction Kit. These data come from a study of cytomegalovirus exposure and HLA in healthy donors (TCRdb year 2017). Regarding the complete study: According to an earlier analysis of several hundred of the donors, about 170 million T cells yielded 95 million to 140 million unique TCR beta sequences and about 280 Gb of sequence data. An early release covering 500 to 750 HLA-typed donors comprised roughly 300 gigabases of sequencing data and around 80 million unique TCR sequences. Of the approximately 400 genotyped donors, more than 75% were placed in the genetic ancestry cluster associated with self-reported Caucasian donors. The study was designed to test whether signatures of past pathogen exposure could be identified by cataloging public T cell receptors. Using immunosequencing, the study profiled T cell repertoires from some 670 subjects and related those repertoires to cytomegalovirus serostatus. A separate validation cohort of over 95 different subjects was used in addition to the roughly 700-subject first cohort. High-throughput TCR immunosequencing, statistical association of individual TCRs with disease status, and machine learning were combined to predict cytomegalovirus infection status. To study patterns of TCR occurrence, a later analysis re-analyzed previously published TCR beta repertoires from around 670 donors and added high-resolution HLA genotyping. Rather than using new phenotypic data, the later analysis identified candidate immune exposures from TCR beta sequences and from how often those sequences occurred across donors. To decide whether each TCR beta V gene segment behaved as functional or pseudogenic, an earlier analysis of some 600 of the donors relied on high-throughput TCR beta sequencing. Alongside the repertoire data, information on donor age, sex, ethnicity and CMV serostatus was compiled. A later genetic analysis took genome-wide SNP genotypes for about 55% of the 666 donors and used that subset as a discovery cohort. Every repertoire in the discovery cohort had been generated on one and the same sequencing platform. Both class I and class II loci were covered by HLA typing, at four-digit resolution. Typing coverage varied by locus: roughly 620-640 donors for A, B, C, DRB1 and DQB1; approximately 520 for DQA1; around 570 for DPA1; around 490 for DPB1. About 5 DR-DQ haplotypes were handled as single units for association and clustering, since linkage in the cohort was strong. Among under 450 genotyped donors of the cohort, an average of roughly 240,000 unique TCR beta nucleotide sequences were sequenced per donor, roughly a sixth of them non-productive.

Receptor libraries were prepared by the immunoSEQ multiplex PCR assay. The multiplex PCR relied on a mix of 60 forward primers for TCR Vbeta segments and 13 reverse primers for TCR Jbeta segments. The CDR3 region of rearranged TCR beta genes was amplified from genomic DNA by a multiplex PCR assay. The amplified TCR beta libraries were sequenced on the Illumina HiSeq System as 87-base-pair reads. The original methods were these. Across the 500 to 850 repertoires, a later analysis counted tens of millions of unique TCR beta chains, around 11 million of which were shared by at least two donors. A nearest-neighbor algorithm error-corrected the raw reads and collapsed the reads into unique sequences, merging closely related sequences to remove PCR and sequencing errors. Alignment of CDR3 sequences to IMGT reference sequences was used to assign V, D and J gene segments. For a sequence to be retained, a match of at least six nucleotides to both a V gene segment and a J gene segment was required. A rearrangement was called productive if the CDR3 had no stop codons and remained in frame with V and J, and every other rearrangement was called non-productive. CDR3 was defined according to IMGT convention as the region running from the second conserved V-encoded cysteine to the conserved J-encoded phenylalanine. The earlier analysis of about 590 of the donors excluded sequences that lacked an unambiguous match to a single V gene segment. In an earlier analysis of approximately 590 of the donors, V segments were called functional above 56.7% productive rearrangements and were called segregating when the between-donor standard deviation exceeded 5%. To diagnose cytomegalovirus status from the catalog of TCR beta chain sequences, a statistical classification framework was built. In a later analysis, TCR nucleotide sequences were compared against IMGT/GENE-DB human TR gene sequences so that V and J genes could be assigned. A later analysis assigned CDR3 sequences and most-parsimonious VDJ recombination scenarios with the TCRdist pipeline. In a later analysis, every TCR beta chain was defined by the combination of its CDR3 amino acid sequence and its V-gene family, and reads without a unique V-gene family were dropped. In a later analysis, fewer than 600 highly shared, low-generation-probability nucleotide sequences were removed to address suspected cross-contamination and a sequencing artifact. In a later analysis, a clonal expansion index for each public chain was calculated from normalized within-repertoire ranks of inferred template counts. In a later analysis, generation probabilities were computed with a VDJ recombination model fitted to out-of-frame rearrangements, and the resulting probabilities were checked against IGoR. Hypergeometric tests were used in a later analysis to score TCR-TCR, TCR-HLA and TCR-CMV co-occurrence, with a repertoire-size bias correction applied to the TCR pairs. To estimate false discovery rates, a later analysis permuted the HLA or CMV assignments 20 times. In a later analysis, co-occurring TCRs were grouped with DBSCAN, and TCRdist sequence similarity was added when clustering was performed within HLA-allele-positive subsets. Repertoires with fewer than 30,000 or more than 120,000 public chains were left out of co-occurrence clustering, as were a few repertoires with anomalous nucleotide sharing. Here the immuneACCESS table is served through TCRdb, limited to in-frame sequences with V and J called. Missing clones are a known gap in these copies; in checked studies unresolved V genes cover under half, and the rest lacks a known reason. Clone size and V and J calls were adopted from that table, with D and trimming inferred from the DNA. Counted in this sample were approximately 80,000 clones; 78% of them appeared once. In total, the top ten clones hold approximately 2.7% of the sample.

Study-wide conclusions, independent of this receptor: Linkage disequilibrium might explain the correlated functional status among segregating V segments, but an unknown experimental factor could not be excluded. Strong co-occurrence of HLA alleles, especially DR and DQ, made assigning TCR associations to individual alleles difficult. In a later analysis, some 18,000 TCR beta sequences were associated with specific HLA alleles at a false discovery rate of 0.05. In a later analysis, most CMV-associated TCR beta chains were found to appear HLA-restricted, with HLA associations seemingly driven largely by CMV exposure. The classifier was reported to diagnose cytomegalovirus status with high specificity and sensitivity in both the original cohort and the validation cohort. In vitro tests confirmed that a few of the cytomegalovirus-associated TCR beta chains recognize cytomegalovirus antigens. Compared with the approximately 600-donor mean, donors in an Asian-associated ancestry cluster had fewer N-insertions in productive TCRs, according to a later genetic analysis. Only TCR beta chains were sequenced in this cohort, and the absence of alpha or paired-chain data limited detectable features. The sequencing pipeline was judged likely to have produced a cluster of highly shared sequence variants as a technical artifact. A further reported finding was that TCR beta sequences accurately predicted the HLA-A and HLA-B alleles for most subjects in the first cohort. The presence/absence analyses assumed that sequencing depth was roughly uniform across donors, and that assumption may not be true. In a later analysis, HLA-associated TCR beta chains showed more clonal expansion and lower generation probabilities than non-associated chains that were equally common. Fewer than 20 rarely observed V segments, including chromosome 9 orphons, were excluded from the earlier analysis of some 590 of the donors because counts were too low. The study listed approximately 160 TCR beta chains as associated with cytomegalovirus. In a later genetic analysis, a missense DCLRE1C variant was associated with V-gene and J-gene trimming of TCR beta chains, and the association was replicated in an independent cohort. According to the authors, the approach could potentially be generalized to other disease states and immunological phenotypes. The only immune exposure information available for the cohort was CMV serostatus. Several of the top co-occurrence clusters appeared to be linked to parvovirus B19, influenza, CMV and Epstein-Barr virus, according to a later analysis. Because HLA typing was missing for some donors at each locus, association tests included only the typed subset. In a later analysis, TCR association rates were found to vary across HLA loci, with the most associated TCRs seen for DRB1 alleles and the fewest for HLA-C alleles. While some public TCRs were present in many individuals, most TCR sequences turned up only very rarely across donors. An earlier analysis of around 540 of the donors showed that most TCR beta V segments appeared in productive rearrangements either about 87% or about 30% of the time, which broadly matched IMGT annotations.

The receptor's source is a male donor in good health and CMV-seropositive. The sample consisted of PBMCs.

The DNA is as follows: TGTGCCAGCTCACCACCGAGTAGGGGTATGGACACTGAAGCTTTCTTT. Translated, this gives CASSPPSRGMDTEAFF. This chain joins TRBV18 to TRBJ1-1, with a weak D call of TRBD1 (5 bases match). V sheds 0 bases and J sheds 3 bases, leaving 14 bases between their ends. The CDR3 contains 16 residues, cysteine and phenylalanine counted. CDR3 DNA is the only sequence kept; it has 48 bases, read in frame from the first base. In the germline V gene, CDR1 corresponds to KGHSH and CDR2 to LQKENI.